The TCR beta chain under discussion was sequenced for a study of T cell repertoires in cytomegalovirus infection. Whole-study context: Matching HLA type and CMV infection were both indicated by public TCR beta signatures.

The study's findings and limits: Identification of carriers of CMV plus the relevant HLA was performed using cumulative public TCR beta family frequency. Ex vivo, HLA-C-restricted CMV-specific TCR beta clonotypes prevailed over the rest of the response.

Comments on this clonotype: Its target is not known.

TCRdb re-analysed the reads in MiXCR, keeping a single row per CDR3 protein. Here the sample spans hundreds of thousands of distinct CDR3 sequences, about 11% being singletons. Per germline, CDR1 LGHDT and CDR2 YNNKEL (reference sequence). V was clipped by 4 bases and J by 0 bases; unmatched bases: 6. The CDR3 has 18 amino acids. The rearrangement links TRBV3-1 to TRBJ2-2, with TRBD2 identical over 12 bases. Sequenced material: PBMCs. The receptor comes from a human donor in good health (CMV status not recorded). Some clones in this sample may be carry-over from other donors' samples. The DNA of the CDR3 is TGTGCCAGCAGCCGATCACTAGCGGGGGGTCCGAACACCGGGGAGCTGTTTTTT. It specifies CASSRSLAGGPNTGELFF.